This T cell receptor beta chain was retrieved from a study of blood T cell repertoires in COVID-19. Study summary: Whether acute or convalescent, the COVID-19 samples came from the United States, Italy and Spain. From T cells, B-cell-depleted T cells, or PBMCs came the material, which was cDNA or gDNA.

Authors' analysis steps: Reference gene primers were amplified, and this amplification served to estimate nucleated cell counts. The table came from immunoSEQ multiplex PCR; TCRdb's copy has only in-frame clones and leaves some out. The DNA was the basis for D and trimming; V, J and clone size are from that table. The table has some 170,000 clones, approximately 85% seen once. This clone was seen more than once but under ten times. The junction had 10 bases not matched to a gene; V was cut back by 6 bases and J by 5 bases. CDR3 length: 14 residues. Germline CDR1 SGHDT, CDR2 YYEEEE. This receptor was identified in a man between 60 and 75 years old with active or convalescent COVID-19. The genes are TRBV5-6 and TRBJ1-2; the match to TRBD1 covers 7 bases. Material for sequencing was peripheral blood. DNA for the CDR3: TGTGCCAGCATCCTGCCTGGGACAGCATATGGCTACACCTTC. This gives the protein CASILPGTAYGYTF.